The following is a T cell receptor (beta chain) sequence with its context. This clone's antigen is unknown. This record belongs to a study of CXCR3-negative and CXCR3-positive naive CD8 T cells (dated by TCRdb to between 2019 and 2020). Regarding the complete study: In total, approximately 130 million TRB reads were obtained, or roughly 1.5 +/- 0.3 million reads per library. Data from around 11 donors, pooled across two independent experiments, went into the diversity and physicochemical repertoire analyses. For the TRBV-TRBJ cluster analysis, the naive subsets came from roughly 5 donors, while the memory cells came from 3 donors.

General findings and caveats noted by the study authors: Compared with CXCR3-negative naive cells, CXCR3-positive naive cells had TRB CDR3s with higher hydrophobicity (lower Kidera factor 4), lower energy, and higher strength and volume indices. Surface CD5, linked to self-reactivity in mice, was comparable between naive subsets; TCR interaction strength was therefore also inferred from TRB CDR3 physicochemical properties. Both naive subsets had comparably high repertoire diversity, while memory CD8+ T cells had much lower repertoire diversity. Similar TRBV-TRBJ usage was shown by naive CXCR3-negative and CXCR3-positive cells from the same donor, whereas distinct patterns were shown by memory cells. Freshly isolated PBMCs were used for most assays because CXCR3 expression partially decreased after cryopreservation.

Each CD8+ T cell subset was flow-sorted in triplicate, and 300,000 or so cells per subset were placed directly into RLT lysis buffer. To exclude memory contaminants, naive CD8+ T cells were stringently defined as CD45RO-CCR7+CD27+CD95-. Standard density gradient centrifugation was used to isolate peripheral blood mononuclear cells from buffy coats. Naive CXCR3-negative and CXCR3-positive CD8+ T cells were flow-sorted on a FACSAria III. Total RNA was extracted from sorted cells using an RNeasy Mini Kit. TCRdb names NextSeq 550 as the instrument used. The Human TCR Profiling Kit (MiLaboratory) was used to make UMI-labeled 5' RACE TRB cDNA libraries. cDNA synthesis used the entire amount of extracted RNA, and PCR amplification then used the entire amount of cDNA produced. Libraries were prepared in parallel with an identical number of PCR cycles. The published analysis was carried out like this. With a minimum of two reads required per UMI, MIGEC and MiXCR pulled out about 50,000 +/- 10,000 unique UMI-labeled TRB cDNA molecules from each library. An average of about 40,000 +/- 10,000 functional in-frame TRB CDR3 nucleotide clonotypes without stop codons was found per library. Diversity metrics, including normalized Shannon-Wiener and Chao1, were computed in VDJtools after downsampling to 5000 UMI-labeled TRB molecules per sample. Clonotype-size-weighted physicochemical properties of the central five CDR3 residues (interaction energy, strength, volume and Kidera factor 4) were computed in VDJtools. After reprocessing by TCRdb, each CDR3 protein sequence is one entry, and no DNA is given. Clone size and V and J calls follow TCRdb, not the original study. This sample's listing comprises 150,000 or so distinct CDR3 sequences. The ten top clones hold 0.45% to 0.55% of the sample.

The CDR3 numbers 16 residues from cysteine through phenylalanine. No DNA is given. Based on the germline V gene, the CDR1 and CDR2 sequences are SGHVS and FQNEAQ. The V and J genes are TRBV7-8 and TRBJ2-2; TCRdb lists TRBD2, though no DNA is available to test this call. Source material: naive CXCR3+ CD8+ T cells from blood. The sample's cell subset or site label, in plain terms: CD45RO-CCR7+CD27+CD95- naive CD8+ T cells expressing CXCR3 (TNR3+). The receptor was isolated from a human donor in good health. Some clones in this sample may be carry-over from other donors' samples. The CDR3 protein sequence reads: CASSAQAGTNTGELFF.